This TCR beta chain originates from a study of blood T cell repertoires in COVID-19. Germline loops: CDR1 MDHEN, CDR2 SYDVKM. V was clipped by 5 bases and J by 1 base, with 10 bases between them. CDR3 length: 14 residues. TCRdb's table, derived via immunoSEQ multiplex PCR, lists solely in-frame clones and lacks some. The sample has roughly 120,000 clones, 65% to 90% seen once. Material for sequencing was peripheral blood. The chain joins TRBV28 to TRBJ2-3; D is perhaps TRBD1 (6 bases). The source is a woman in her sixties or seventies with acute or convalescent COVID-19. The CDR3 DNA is TGTGCCAGCAGTACACAGGGAGGCACAGATACGCAGTATTTT. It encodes CASSTQGGTDTQYF.